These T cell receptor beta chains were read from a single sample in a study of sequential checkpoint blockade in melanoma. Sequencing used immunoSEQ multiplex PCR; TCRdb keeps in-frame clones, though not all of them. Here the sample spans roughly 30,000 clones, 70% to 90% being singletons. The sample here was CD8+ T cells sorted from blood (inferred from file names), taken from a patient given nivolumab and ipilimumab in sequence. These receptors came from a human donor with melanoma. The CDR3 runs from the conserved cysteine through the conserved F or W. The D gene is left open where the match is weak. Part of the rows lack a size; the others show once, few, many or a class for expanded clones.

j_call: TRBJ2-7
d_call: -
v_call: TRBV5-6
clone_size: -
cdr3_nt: TGTGCCAGCAGCTTAGGGGACATAATTTACGAGCAGTACTTC
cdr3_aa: CASSLGDIIYEQYF

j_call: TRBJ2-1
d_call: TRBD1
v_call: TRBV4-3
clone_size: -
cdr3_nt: TGCGCCAGCAGCCAAGATTCGAACAGGGGGCCGGTCGATGAGCAGTTCTTC
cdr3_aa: CASSQDSNRGPVDEQFF

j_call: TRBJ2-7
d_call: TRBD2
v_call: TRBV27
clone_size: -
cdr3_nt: TGTGCCAGCAGCTTAACTAGCGGGGTATCCTACGAGCAGTACTTC
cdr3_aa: CASSLTSGVSYEQYF

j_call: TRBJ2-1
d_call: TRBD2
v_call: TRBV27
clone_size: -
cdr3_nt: TGTGCCAGCAGTTTCCTCGGGACTAGCGGGGGGAATGAGCAGTTCTTC
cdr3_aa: CASSFLGTSGGNEQFF

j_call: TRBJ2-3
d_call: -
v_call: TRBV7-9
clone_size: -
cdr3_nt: TGTGCCAGCAGCCGGCGGGGAGGCACAGATACGCAGTATTTT
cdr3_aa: CASSRRGGTDTQYF

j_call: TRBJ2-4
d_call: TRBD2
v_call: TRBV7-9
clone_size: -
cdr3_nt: TGTGCCAGCAGCCTCACGGGGAGGGGACCCAAAAACATTCAGTACTTC
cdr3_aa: CASSLTGRGPKNIQYF

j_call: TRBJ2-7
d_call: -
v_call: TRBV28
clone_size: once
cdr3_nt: TGTGCCAGCAGTTTTTCTGGGGGCGGCCACGAGCAGTACTTC
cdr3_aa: CASSFSGGGHEQYF

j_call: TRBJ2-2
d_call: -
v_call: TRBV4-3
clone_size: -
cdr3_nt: TGCGCCAGCAGCCGAGACAACTCGAACACCGGGGAGCTGTTTTTT
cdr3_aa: CASSRDNSNTGELFF

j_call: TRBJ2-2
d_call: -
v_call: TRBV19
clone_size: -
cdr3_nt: TGTGCCAGTAGTATAGTCCCAGTGGCCGGGGAGCTGTTTTTT
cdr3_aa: CASSIVPVAGELFF

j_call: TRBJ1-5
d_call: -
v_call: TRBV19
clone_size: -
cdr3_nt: TGTGCCAGTAGTATGTTCCCCGCAGACAGGATCCGTCAGCCCCAGCATTTT
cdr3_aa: CASSMFPADRIRQPQHF

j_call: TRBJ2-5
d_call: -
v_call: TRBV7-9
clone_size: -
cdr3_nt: TGTGCCAGCAGCTCCCCGTTCCTAGAGACCCAGTACTTC
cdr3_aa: CASSSPFLETQYF

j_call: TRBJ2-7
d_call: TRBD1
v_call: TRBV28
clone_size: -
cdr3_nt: TGTGCCAGCACCCCCGGGACAGGGTTGTCCGAGCAGTACTTC
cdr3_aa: CASTPGTGLSEQYF

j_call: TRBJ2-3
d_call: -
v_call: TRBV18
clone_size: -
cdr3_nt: TGTGCCAGCTCACCGAGCGGTAGAGGCACAGATACGCAGTATTTT
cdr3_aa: CASSPSGRGTDTQYF

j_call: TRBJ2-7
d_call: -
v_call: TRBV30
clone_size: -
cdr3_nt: TGTGCCTGCGGGGTTTCTGGGGGGTCCAGGGGGTTCCCGTACGAGCAGTACTTC
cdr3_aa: CACGVSGGSRGFPYEQYF

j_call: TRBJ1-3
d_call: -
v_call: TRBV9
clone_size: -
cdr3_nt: TGTGCCAGCAGCCCCCCGGGGGGGGAAGGAAACACCATATATTTT
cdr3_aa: CASSPPGGEGNTIYF

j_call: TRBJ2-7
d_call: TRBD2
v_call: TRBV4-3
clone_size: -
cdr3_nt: TGCGCCAGCAGCCATAATGGGGAGGGCACTTTTTACGAGCAGTACTTC
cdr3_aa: CASSHNGEGTFYEQYF

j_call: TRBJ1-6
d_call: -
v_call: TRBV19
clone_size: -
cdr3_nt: TGTGCCAGTAGTATGGGCCGGTCACCCCTCCACTTT
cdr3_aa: CASSMGRSPLHF

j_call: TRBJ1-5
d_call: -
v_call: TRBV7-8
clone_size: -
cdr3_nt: TGTGCCAGCAGCTTAGTGTCAGGGTTTCAGCCCCAGCATTTT
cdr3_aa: CASSLVSGFQPQHF

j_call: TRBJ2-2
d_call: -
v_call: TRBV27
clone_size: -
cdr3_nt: TGTGCCTCAGGGGCGGTCGGGGAGCTGTTTTTT
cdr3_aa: CASGAVGELFF

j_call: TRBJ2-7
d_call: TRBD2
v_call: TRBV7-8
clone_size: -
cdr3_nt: TGTGCCAGCAGCTTATTCCCCGGGAGGGCCCCGGAGTACTTC
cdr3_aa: CASSLFPGRAPEYF

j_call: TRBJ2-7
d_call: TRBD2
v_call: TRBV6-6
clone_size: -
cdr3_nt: TGTGCCAGCAGTTACCAAGCGGGAGTCGGTGAGCAGTACTTC
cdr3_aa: CASSYQAGVGEQYF

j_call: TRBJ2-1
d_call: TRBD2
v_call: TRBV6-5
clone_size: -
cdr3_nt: TGTGCCAGCAGAGCGGGACTAGCGGGGGTGGGGGAGCAGTTCTTC
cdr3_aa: CASRAGLAGVGEQFF

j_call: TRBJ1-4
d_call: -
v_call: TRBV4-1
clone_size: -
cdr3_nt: TGCGCCAGCAGCCAAGGACAGCTGAGTAATGAAAAACTGTTTTTT
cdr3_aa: CASSQGQLSNEKLFF

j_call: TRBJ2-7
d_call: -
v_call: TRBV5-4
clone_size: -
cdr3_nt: TGTGCCAGCAGCTTGGCCGACGGGTTGGCGGTACACGAGCAGTACTTC
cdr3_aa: CASSLADGLAVHEQYF

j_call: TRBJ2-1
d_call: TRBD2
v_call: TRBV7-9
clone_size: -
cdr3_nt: TGTGCCAGCAGCTTACTCTCGGGGGGGCAGTATGAGCAGTTCTTC
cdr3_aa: CASSLLSGGQYEQFF

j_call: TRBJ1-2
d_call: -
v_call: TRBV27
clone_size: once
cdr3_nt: TGTGCCAGCTCCCTCGGTGCAGGAAACTATGGCTACACCTTC
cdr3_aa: CASSLGAGNYGYTF

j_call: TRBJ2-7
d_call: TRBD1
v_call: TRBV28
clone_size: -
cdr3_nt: TGTGCCAGCAGCGACGGGACAGGGTACAACGAGCAGTACTTC
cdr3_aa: CASSDGTGYNEQYF

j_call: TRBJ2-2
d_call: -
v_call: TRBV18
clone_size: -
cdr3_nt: TGTGCCAGCCCGATAACGCGGGGGCCTACGAACACCGGGGAGCTGTTTTTT
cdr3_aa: CASPITRGPTNTGELFF

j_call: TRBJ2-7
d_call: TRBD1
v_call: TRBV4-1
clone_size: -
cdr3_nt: TGCGCCAGCAGAACCTCGGGGACAGGGTATGACGAGCAGTACTTC
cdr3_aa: CASRTSGTGYDEQYF

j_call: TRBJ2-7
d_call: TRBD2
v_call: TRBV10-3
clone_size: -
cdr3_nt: TGTGCCATCAGGGGGACTAGCGGGAATAGCTACGAGCAGTACTTC
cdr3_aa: CAIRGTSGNSYEQYF